The 2 T cell receptor beta chains below come from one sample, sequenced in a study of T cells after yellow fever vaccination. TCRdb reprocessed the 5' RACE reads with MiXCR, giving one entry per CDR3 protein. The sample includes approximately 27,000 distinct CDR3 sequences, 4.5% to 7% seen only once; the top ten take roughly 10%. Sequences were derived from PBMCs, either bulk or a sorted T-cell subset (CD4+, CD8+, memory, or dextramer-sorted; not recorded which), sampled 15 days after the yellow fever booster vaccination. The origin of the receptors is a man between 25 and 39 years old who received the YFV17D yellow fever vaccine.

Ten or more counts support this clonotype. V and J are TRBV5-1 and TRBJ2-5, with D perhaps TRBD2 (5 bases). Germline-derived CDR1 and CDR2 are SGHRS and YFSETQ. The germline V and J ends were trimmed by 0 bases and 4 bases, with 13 bases remaining between them. This CDR3 spans 15 amino acids. The CDR3 bases are TGCGCCAGCAGCTTGGGAGGGAGCGGTAGAGAGACCCAGTACTTC. This codes for CASSLGGSGRETQYF.

This clonotype was detected ten times or more. V usage is TRBV19 and J usage is TRBJ2-1; D is possibly TRBD1 (5 bases). This CDR3 region has 11 residues. V dropped 7 bases and J dropped 8 bases, with 9 bases sitting between them. Germline CDR1 reads LNHDA; CDR2 reads SQIVND (reference sequence). This chain's CDR3 is CASKGAYEQFF. The CDR3 DNA reads TGTGCCAGTAAAGGGGCTTATGAGCAGTTCTTC.